This T cell receptor (beta chain) was sequenced during a study of CD8+ T cells in alopecia areata. Study at large: Among treated patients, oral tofacitinib was administered at 5 to 10 mg twice daily. Severity scores in treated patients reflected the percentage of scalp affected.

Treatment specified: oral pan-JAK inhibitor, 5-10 mg twice daily. From germline, CDR1 is GTSNPN and CDR2 SVGIG (reference sequence). V shed 3 bases, J shed 10 bases, and the junction held 10 bases outside the gene matches. The CDR3 consists of 14 residues. Isolated RNA was reverse transcribed into cDNA used as the sequencing template. Clones were read by immunoSEQ multiplex PCR, and TCRdb kept only the in-frame ones, dropping some. Of about 210,000 clones detected, approximately 65% appear once; the ten largest clones hold around 1.2%. The material sequenced was CD4+ T cells sorted from blood, taken between weeks 43 and 45, from a patient treated with tofacitinib. The sequence was collected from a human donor with alopecia areata. The chain carries TRBV30 and TRBJ1-5, with 9 bases that match TRBD1. CDR3 amino acids: CAWSPGQGFYPQHF. The CDR3, as DNA: TGTGCCTGGAGCCCTGGACAGGGGTTTTATCCCCAGCATTTT.